This T cell receptor beta chain stems from a study of blood T cell repertoires in COVID-19. Germline assignment: CDR1 SGHNT and CDR2 YENEEA. Trimming cost V 3 bases and J 5 bases, with 13 bases left between them. The length of the CDR3 is 14 residues. Generated by immunoSEQ multiplex PCR, the TCRdb table keeps only in-frame clones and is missing some. This sample has approximately 250,000 clones, with about 91% found just once. Participant reports of clinical history set cohort assignment. The J gene is TRBJ2-5, the V gene TRBV11-3; possibly TRBD2 for D (6 bases). The clonotype originates from a woman between 40 and 55 years old with acute COVID-19. The sample was PBMCs or T cells enriched from blood (not recorded which). CDR3 sequence: CASSFVRGSETQYF. Written as DNA, the CDR3 is TGTGCCAGCAGCTTTGTGCGGGGTTCGGAGACCCAGTACTTC.